Listed below are T cell receptor beta chains from one sample, sequenced in a study of blood T cells in healthy people across ages. TCRdb passed the 5' RACE reads through MiXCR, listing each CDR3 protein once. This table holds fewer than 800,000 distinct CDR3 sequences, approximately 25% found once. These same data were also listed under a study on T cells of mothers and their children.

Material: blood. The receptors shown here come from a boy aged 10-17 years in good health. Each CDR3 is given with its conserved first and last residue. D genes are given only for firm matches. Clone size is stated in some rows and not others, as once, few, many or a class when expanded.

clone size: -; V gene: TRBV6-5; D gene: -; J gene: TRBJ2-1; CDR3 protein: CASSYHGEQFF; CDR3 DNA: TGTGCCAGCAGTTACCATGGGGAGCAGTTCTTC
clone size: -; V gene: TRBV4-3; D gene: -; J gene: TRBJ2-5; CDR3 protein: CASSQDTTWGEQYF; CDR3 DNA: TGCGCCAGCAGCCAAGATACCACTTGGGGAGAGCAGTACTTC
clone size: once; V gene: TRBV13; D gene: -; J gene: TRBJ1-2; CDR3 protein: CASQARGTEGYTF; CDR3 DNA: TGTGCCAGCCAAGCTCGGGGTACAGAAGGCTACACCTTC
clone size: few; V gene: TRBV9; D gene: -; J gene: TRBJ2-5; CDR3 protein: CASSEGLGYQETQYF; CDR3 DNA: TGTGCCAGCTCGGAGGGGTTGGGGTACCAAGAGACCCAGTACTTC
clone size: few; V gene: TRBV7-9; D gene: TRBD1; J gene: TRBJ2-3; CDR3 protein: CASSTQTGGADTQYF; CDR3 DNA: TGTGCCAGCAGCACACAAACAGGGGGCGCAGATACGCAGTATTTT
clone size: -; V gene: TRBV12-3/TRBV12-4; D gene: -; J gene: TRBJ1-1; CDR3 protein: CASRTDGNTEAFF; CDR3 DNA: TGTGCCAGCAGAACTGACGGGAACACTGAAGCTTTCTTT
clone size: -; V gene: TRBV7-9; D gene: -; J gene: TRBJ2-7; CDR3 protein: CASSSPGLPGEQYF; CDR3 DNA: TGTGCCAGCAGCTCTCCGGGACTCCCAGGCGAGCAGTACTTC
clone size: few; V gene: TRBV3-1; D gene: -; J gene: TRBJ2-7; CDR3 protein: CASSQELLSGQYF; CDR3 DNA: TGTGCCAGCAGCCAGGAACTACTAAGCGGGCAGTACTTC
clone size: -; V gene: TRBV29-1; D gene: TRBD2; J gene: TRBJ2-7; CDR3 protein: CSVDVTSGSPYEQYF; CDR3 DNA: TGCAGCGTCGACGTGACTAGCGGGAGTCCCTACGAGCAGTACTTC
clone size: -; V gene: TRBV4-3; D gene: TRBD2; J gene: TRBJ2-7; CDR3 protein: CASSQDAGTSSYEQYF; CDR3 DNA: TGCGCCAGCAGCCAAGATGCAGGGACTAGTAGCTACGAGCAGTACTTC
clone size: few; V gene: TRBV29-1; D gene: TRBD1; J gene: TRBJ1-4; CDR3 protein: CSGRGGNEKLFF; CDR3 DNA: TGCAGCGGCAGGGGGGGTAATGAAAAACTGTTTTTT
clone size: few; V gene: TRBV6-6; D gene: TRBD1; J gene: TRBJ1-1; CDR3 protein: CASSYLQGQGEAFF; CDR3 DNA: TGTGCCAGCAGTTACTTACAGGGGCAGGGTGAAGCTTTCTTT
clone size: -; V gene: TRBV7-6; D gene: TRBD2; J gene: TRBJ2-7; CDR3 protein: CASSGGTSISYEQYF; CDR3 DNA: TGTGCCAGCAGCGGTGGGACTAGCATTTCCTACGAGCAGTACTTC
clone size: -; V gene: TRBV9; D gene: -; J gene: TRBJ2-5; CDR3 protein: CASSPTSSRETQYF; CDR3 DNA: TGTGCCAGCAGCCCTACTAGTTCTCGGGAGACCCAGTACTTC
clone size: -; V gene: TRBV7-9; D gene: TRBD2; J gene: TRBJ2-1; CDR3 protein: CASSLAIAGSYNEQFF; CDR3 DNA: TGTGCCAGCAGCTTAGCCATAGCGGGGTCCTACAATGAGCAGTTCTTC
clone size: few; V gene: TRBV4-1; D gene: -; J gene: TRBJ2-4; CDR3 protein: CASSQSGGPRAKNIQYF; CDR3 DNA: TGCGCCAGCAGCCAATCTGGGGGGCCGAGAGCCAAAAACATTCAGTACTTC
clone size: few; V gene: TRBV11-3; D gene: -; J gene: TRBJ2-5; CDR3 protein: CASSSWTAATQYF; CDR3 DNA: TGTGCCAGCAGCTCCTGGACAGCTGCGACCCAGTACTTC
clone size: -; V gene: TRBV5-1; D gene: TRBD2; J gene: TRBJ2-5; CDR3 protein: CASSISGGGPETQYF; CDR3 DNA: TGCGCCAGCAGCATTAGCGGGGGGGGCCCAGAGACCCAGTACTTC
clone size: -; V gene: TRBV20-1; D gene: TRBD2; J gene: TRBJ2-1; CDR3 protein: CSASPSWTSGRVGHNEQFF; CDR3 DNA: TGCAGTGCTAGCCCCTCTTGGACTAGCGGGAGGGTTGGCCACAATGAGCAGTTCTTC
clone size: -; V gene: TRBV13; D gene: -; J gene: TRBJ2-5; CDR3 protein: CASSLGRPGETQYF; CDR3 DNA: TGTGCCAGCAGCTTAGGCAGGCCCGGGGAGACCCAGTACTTC
clone size: few; V gene: TRBV6-5; D gene: -; J gene: TRBJ2-5; CDR3 protein: CASSRKDDEETQYF; CDR3 DNA: TGTGCCAGCAGTCGAAAGGACGATGAAGAGACCCAGTACTTC
clone size: few; V gene: TRBV7-9; D gene: TRBD2; J gene: TRBJ2-5; CDR3 protein: CASSSGTSGRETQYF; CDR3 DNA: TGTGCCAGCAGCTCCGGGACTAGCGGGAGAGAGACCCAGTACTTC